The 2 T cell receptor beta chains given below trace back to one sample, sequenced in a study of blood T cells in healthy people across ages. Then a second PCR, running about 6 to 11 cycles, was carried out with a sample-barcoded 5' primer and a J-beta primer mix. One entry per CDR3 protein results from TCRdb running MiXCR on the 5' RACE reads. The repertoire holds about 1.6 million distinct CDR3 sequences, with roughly 30% as singletons. The sample comprised blood. All receptors derive from a woman in her 30s in good health.

Comments on this clonotype: Sequence at one end of the junction differs from germline and may be a read error. This chain uses TRBV5-6 with TRBJ2-5; D could derive from TRBD1 or TRBD2 (5 bases each). The CDR3 consists of 13 residues. CDR1 and CDR2 (germline): SGHDT, YYEEEE. CDR3 sequence reads: CASSLWGKKTRYF. The CDR3 DNA sequence: TGTGCCAGCAGCTTGTGGGGGAAAAAGACCCGGTACTTC.

This clonotype was detected a few times. The rearrangement uses TRBV4-1 and TRBJ2-7, with D perhaps assigned TRBD1 or TRBD2 (5 bases each). Looked up from germline, CDR1 is MGHRA and CDR2 is YSYEKL. This CDR3 is 15 amino acids long. V lost 1 base, J lost 3 bases, and 13 bases lay in between. In DNA form, the CDR3 reads TGCGCCAGCAGCCAAGGAAGGGGAGTAAACTACGAGCAGTACTTC. Its translation is CASSQGRGVNYEQYF.